Below, 23 T cell receptor beta chains from the same sample are listed, as sequenced in a study of blood T cell repertoires in COVID-19. Produced via immunoSEQ multiplex PCR; TCRdb's table is partial and in-frame only. The sample carries 150,000 to 180,000 clones, approximately 85% recorded once. Sample: peripheral blood. Receptor source: a man in his sixties with COVID-19, enrolled during active disease.

The V and J genes are TRBV7-6 and TRBJ2-2; no reliable D call. This CDR3 comprises 15 residues. From germline, CDR1 is SGHVS and CDR2 FNYEAQ. V dropped 5 bases and J dropped 7 bases, with 17 bases sitting between them. The CDR3 loop reads CASSLRQRLFGELFF. CDR3 sequence (DNA): TGTGCCAGCAGCCTCCGGCAGCGTCTTTTCGGGGAGCTGTTTTTT. The whole variable domain, filled in from reference TRBV7-6 and TRBJ2-2, reads GAGVSQSPRYKVTKRGQDVALRCDPISGHVSLYWYRQALGQGPEFLTYFNYEAQQDKSGLPNDRFSAERPEGSISTLTIQRTEQRDSAMYRCASSLRQRLFGELFFGEGSRLTVL.

The rearrangement joins TRBV5-1 to TRBJ2-7, with 9 bases that match TRBD2. V lost 0 bases and J lost 5; bases outside the gene matches: 9. Germline CDR1 is SGHRS and CDR2 is YFSETQ. This CDR3 comprises 16 residues. CDR3 coding DNA: TGCGCCAGCAGCTTGGCCTTGGTAGCGGGAGTTGACGAGCAGTACTTC. Protein product: CASSLALVAGVDEQYF.

The chain uses TRBV28 and TRBJ2-7, with D unresolved. The CDR3 runs to 11 residues. V shed 6 bases and J shed 3 bases, with 6 bases lying between them. Per germline, CDR1 MDHEN and CDR2 SYDVKM. The CDR3 protein is CASSRLYEQYF. Here the CDR3 DNA reads TGTGCCAGCAGCCGACTCTACGAGCAGTACTTC.

This chain connects TRBV24-1 to TRBJ1-2; 7 bases agree with TRBD1. V trimming: 6 bases; J trimming: 5 bases; junction bases outside the gene matches: 5. The CDR3 totals 13 residues. Looked up from germline, CDR1 is KGHDR and CDR2 is SFDVKD. In DNA, the CDR3 is TGTGCCACCAGTCTGACAGGGTATTATGGCTACACCTTC. Translating gives CATSLTGYYGYTF.

The V gene is TRBV3-1 (or the pseudogene TRBV3-2), the J gene TRBJ1-2; 8 positions agree with TRBD1. The CDR3 is 17 residues long. CDR1 and CDR2 (germline): LGHDT, YNNKEL (reference sequence). Trimming cost V 2 bases and J 3 bases; bases outside gene matches: 11. The DNA for the CDR3 is TGTGCCAGCAGCCAACCCTTCAGGGGGCAGGGGGACTATGGCTACACCTTC. Protein sequence: CASSQPFRGQGDYGYTF.

The rearrangement links TRBV18 to TRBJ1-5; a possible D gene is TRBD1 (5 bases). Germline V CDR1 and CDR2: KGHSH, LQKENI. This CDR3 has 15 residues. The V end lost 2 bases, the J end lost 1 base, and 9 bases lay between the germline ends. The CDR3 DNA is TGTGCCAGCTCACCATCTGCAGGGAGCAATCAGCCCCAGCATTTT. It translates to CASSPSAGSNQPQHF.

This chain connects TRBV12-3 or TRBV12-4 to TRBJ2-1; D not certain. This CDR3 is built from 11 residues. Trimming cost V 5 bases and J 10 bases, with 9 bases left between them. CDR3 protein: CASSSFGEQFF. The CDR3 region has the DNA TGTGCCAGCAGTAGTTTCGGGGAGCAGTTCTTC.

This clone was seen just once. CDR3 DNA sequence: TGTGCCAGCAGCCCAGCGAGTGAGCAGTTCTTC. This sequence encodes CASSPASEQFF. The chain uses TRBV7-9 and TRBJ2-1, with unresolved D. CDR3 size: 11 residues. CDR1 is SEHNR, CDR2 FQNEAQ, per germline (reference sequence). The V end lost 5 bases, the J end lost 9 bases, and 8 bases lay between the germline ends.

This clone was observed once. The rearrangement uses TRBV11-3 and TRBJ1-4; unclear D gene. Germline CDR1 reads SGHNT; CDR2 reads YENEEA. CDR3 length equals 12 residues. V was pared by 3 bases and J by 4 bases, with 3 bases between. Here the CDR3 reads CASSFGNEKLFF. CDR3 nucleotide sequence: TGTGCCAGCAGCTTCGGTAATGAAAAACTGTTTTTT.

This chain uses TRBV27 with TRBJ2-5, with TRBD2 matching 11 bases. Per germline, CDR1 MNHEY and CDR2 SMNVEV (reference sequence). CDR3 size: 14 residues. V lost 8 bases, J lost 2 bases, and 4 bases stayed unmatched. The CDR3 protein is CASAGLAAQETQYF. The CDR3, as DNA: TGTGCCAGCGCGGGACTAGCGGCACAAGAGACCCAGTACTTC.

The genes are TRBV7-6 and TRBJ2-1; 7 bases map to TRBD2. The J segment lost 12 bases and the V segment lost 7 bases, leaving 6 bases of the junction unmatched. Germline values: CDR1 SGHVS, CDR2 FNYEAQ. The CDR3 loop spans 11 amino acids. As DNA, the CDR3 is TGTGCCAGCACTAGCGGTGTCGGGCAGTTCTTC. Protein: CASTSGVGQFF. The full variable domain, with the rest looked up from reference TRBV7-6 and TRBJ2-1, is GAGVSQSPRYKVTKRGQDVALRCDPISGHVSLYWYRQALGQGPEFLTYFNYEAQQDKSGLPNDRFSAERPEGSISTLTIQRTEQRDSAMYRCASTSGVGQFFGPGTRLTVL.

The chain has TRBV6-5 and TRBJ2-1; 8 bases fit TRBD2. Germline CDR1 MNHEY, CDR2 SVGAGI. The CDR3 sequence is 13 residues long. Trimming cost V 5 bases and J 6 bases; bases outside gene matches: 3. The CDR3 coding sequence is TGTGCCAGCAGTCTACTAGCGGTCAATGAGCAGTTCTTC. Translated, it gives CASSLLAVNEQFF.

In its sample, this clone was seen once. V usage is TRBV6-5 and J usage is TRBJ1-5; possibly TRBD1 for D (6 bases). The CDR3 consists of 12 residues. The ends were cut back, 6 bases at V and 7 bases at J, with 10 bases in the middle. Germline CDR1 MNHEY, CDR2 SVGAGI. The CDR3 DNA sequence: TGTGCCAGCAGACAGGGAGTGCAGCCCCAGCATTTT. Its protein product is CASRQGVQPQHF.

This chain uses TRBV5-1 with TRBJ1-6; 9 nucleotides agree with TRBD1. The CDR3 loop spans 17 amino acids. From germline, CDR1 is SGHRS and CDR2 YFSETQ. The V segment lost 4 bases and the J segment 5 bases; nucleotides outside the gene matches: 10. For the CDR3, the DNA is TGCGCCAGCAGCAACCGGGACAGGGAGGCCGATAATTCACCCCTCCACTTT. Its protein is CASSNRDREADNSPLHF.

This clone was seen just once. This chain joins TRBV9 and TRBJ2-6; D unclear. Germline V gives CDR1 SGDLS, CDR2 YYNGEE. V was clipped by 4 bases and J by 3 bases, with 11 bases between them. The CDR3 has 15 residues. The CDR3 DNA follows: TGTGCCAGCAGCCCACCTAGGAGTGGGGCCAACGTCCTGACTTTC. Protein: CASSPPRSGANVLTF.

The V and J genes are TRBV4-3 and TRBJ1-2; 7 positions agree with TRBD1. V lost 2 bases and J lost 3; bases outside the gene matches: 6. The CDR3 sequence is 15 residues long. Germline V gives CDR1 LGHNA, CDR2 YSLEER. The CDR3 protein is CASSQRDRDYYGYTF. The DNA for the CDR3 is TGCGCCAGCAGCCAAAGGGACAGAGACTACTATGGCTACACCTTC.

The rearrangement links TRBV19 to TRBJ2-2, with 7 bases fitting TRBD2. Trimming cost V 10 bases and J 0 bases; bases outside gene matches: 5. CDR1 LNHDA and CDR2 SQIVND come from the germline V gene (reference sequence). There are 14 residues in the CDR3. For the CDR3, the DNA is TGTGCCACCATGAGCGGGACGAACACCGGGGAGCTGTTTTTT. This codes for CATMSGTNTGELFF.

This sequence joins TRBV6-2 or TRBV6-3 and TRBJ2-1; the match to TRBD2 covers 10 bases. CDR3 size: 16 residues. The germline gives CDR1 MNHEY, CDR2 SVGEGT. The ends lost 3 bases at V and 8 bases at J; junction bases unmatched: 10. CDR3 amino acids: CASSYGPSGGAYEQFF. The CDR3 DNA follows: TGTGCCAGCAGTTATGGCCCAAGCGGGGGGGCCTATGAGCAGTTCTTC.

J is TRBJ1-2 and V is TRBV7-2; D not certain. Deletions cut 1 base from V and 4 bases from J, with 13 bases between. This CDR3 has 15 amino acids. CDR1 is SGHTA, CDR2 FQGNSA, per germline. DNA of the CDR3: TGTGCCAGCAGCTTAGGAGTTGGGCAGTTCTATGGCTACACCTTC. The encoded protein is CASSLGVGQFYGYTF.

This clone was seen more than once but under ten times. This chain uses TRBV11-2 with TRBJ1-5, with a tentative D call TRBD1 (5 bases). The length of the CDR3 is 16 residues. Germline CDR1 is SGHAT and CDR2 is FQNNGV. Between the trimmed V and J ends, which lost 1 base and 3 bases, there was a span of 13 bases. The CDR3: CASSLGAGLANQPQHF. The DNA for the CDR3 is TGTGCCAGCAGCTTAGGGGCAGGGTTGGCCAATCAGCCCCAGCATTTT.

Here the CDR3 reads CASSVGPGGTEAFF. The CDR3 region has the DNA TGTGCCAGCAGCGTAGGGCCCGGGGGGACTGAAGCTTTCTTT. The chain carries TRBV9 and TRBJ1-1, with D perhaps TRBD1 (5 bases). Trimming left V 0 bases short and J 5 bases short, with 11 bases between. CDR3 length equals 14 residues. Germline CDR1 is SGDLS and CDR2 is YYNGEE.

J is TRBJ2-2 and V is TRBV3-1 (or the pseudogene TRBV3-2), with D maybe TRBD1 (7 bases). V was clipped by 3 bases and J by 7 bases, with 15 bases between them. CDR1 and CDR2 (germline): LGHDT, YNNKEL (reference sequence). The CDR3 has 15 amino acids. The CDR3 protein is CASSQSRGEGGELFF. The CDR3 coding sequence is TGTGCCAGCAGCCAGTCCAGGGGGGAAGGCGGGGAGCTGTTTTTT.

V gene TRBV11-1 combines with J gene TRBJ1-6; TRBD1 aligns across 7 bases. From germline, CDR1 is SGHAT and CDR2 FQDESV (reference sequence). The CDR3 is 14 residues long. V lost 5 bases and J lost 12; bases outside the gene matches: 10. This chain's CDR3 is CASSLGQHSGPLHF. CDR3 DNA: TGTGCCAGCAGCCTGGGACAGCACTCAGGACCCCTCCACTTT.